This T cell receptor beta chain was sequenced in a study of blood T cells in healthy people across ages (dated by TCRdb to the mid-2010s). Study-level background: Template switching captured roughly one uniquely barcoded TCR beta cDNA molecule per two T cells in model experiments. To avoid experimental bias, donors of different ages were distributed randomly across sequencing lanes. Donors were grouped into four age groups: young (average roughly 16 years), middle-aged (over 35), aged (about 60) and long-lived (just over 80). The study measured age-related changes in TCR beta repertoire diversity using deep sequencing normalized with unique cDNA molecular identifiers. For two donors (one aged 18 to 30 and one aged 80 or older), the study analyzed two additional independent replicas of 1 million unique cDNA reads from the same blood draw.

Overall results and qualifications from the work: Observed TCR beta diversity correlated strongly with the percentage of naive T cells measured by flow cytometry. Conclusive comparison of naive and antigen-experienced compartments was prevented by the profiling of bulk unsorted PBMCs. Observed TCR beta diversity per million T cells fell roughly linearly with age, and a significant reduction was already apparent by age around 44. Compared with the aged group, more naive CD4+ T cells, fewer expanded clones and increased TCR diversity were shown by the long-lived group, suggesting age selection. Estimates of total diversity based on one million sequenced T cells were regarded as lower bounds and as underestimates. Because the CMV infection status of the donors was unknown, age-related changes in expanded clonotypes may potentially have been confounded.

Library preparation was by 5' RACE. Instrument on record: Illumina HiSeq 2500. A second PCR of roughly 6 to 11 cycles was run with a J-beta primer mix and a sample-barcoded 5' primer. A unique molecular identifier was introduced onto each TCR beta cDNA molecule by a template-switch 5' adaptor carrying 12 random nucleotides. Each sample yielded at least 2.5 million CDR3-containing paired-end reads. All of the RNA was converted into first-strand cDNA using the Mint cDNA synthesis kit, with a TRBC-specific oligonucleotide serving as the primer. All cDNA was treated with uracil-DNA glycosylase and then went through a first 18-cycle PCR with the universal primers M1SS and BC2_uni_R. As for how the authors treated the data: Each sample was normalized by randomly selecting 1 million high-quality reads, each carrying a distinct molecular identifier. Instead of being binned into consensus sequences, reads that shared molecular identifiers were thrown out. MiTCR, run with a Q25 quality threshold and the strictest error-elimination algorithm, handled CDR3 identification, clonotype clustering and error correction. A nonparametric unseen species model using Euler transformation provided a lower-bound estimate of total TCR beta diversity. TCRdb handled the public reads itself, with Q25 trimming in fastp and clone calling in MiXCR, and kept productive beta chains. Rows with a matching CDR3 protein are joined into one entry that keeps the most common DNA and genes. TCRdb, rather than the study authors, made the V and J calls. The sample table contains fewer than 750,000 distinct CDR3 sequences; only one count was recorded for around 48% of them. The top ten hold 20% to 25% of the sample.

This clonotype appeared a few times. The specificity of this receptor is unknown. No per-base quality is available; no much larger clone lies one base away. The donors were 40 or so Caucasian individuals from Russia, aged 6 to 90 years, who were systemically healthy. Each donor gave 8 to 10 milliliters of peripheral blood, drawn into EDTA-treated Vacutainer tubes. Ficoll-Paque density-gradient centrifugation was used to isolate PBMCs, with at least 6.5 million per sample. Total RNA was extracted from PBMCs with Trizol reagent, with at least 6 micrograms obtained per sample. Naive CD45RAhigh/CD27high T cell percentages were measured by flow cytometry on a PBMC aliquot from every donor. The CDR3 covers 14 residues, taking in both the cysteine and the phenylalanine. Only CDR3 DNA remains: 42 bases, in frame from the first base. V and J are trimmed by 3 bases and 8 bases, and the gene matches miss 6 bases of the junction. In the germline V gene (reference sequence), CDR1 corresponds to LGHDT and CDR2 to YNNKEL.

The rearranged chain carries TRBV3-1 and TRBJ2-1; 8 central bases correspond to TRBD2. The origin of this receptor is a man aged 80 or over in good health. Sequencing was performed on blood. DNA sequence: TGTGCCAGCAGCCATAACGGGAGGGCCGATGAGCAGTTCTTC. This codes for CASSHNGRADEQFF.